The clone carrying this T cell receptor (beta chain) came up once. These data come from a study of blood T cell repertoires in COVID-19. Trimming took off 8 bases at V and 2 bases at J, with 12 bases between the two ends. Germline loops: CDR1 MNHEY, CDR2 SVGAGI. The CDR3 runs to 13 residues. Per the original data handling: Amplification with reference gene primers provided the estimates of nucleated cell counts. Clones were read by immunoSEQ multiplex PCR, and TCRdb kept only the in-frame ones, dropping some. V and J calls and clone size are given by that table; D and trimming were obtained from the DNA. In the table there are 140,000 or so clones, roughly 87% of which are singletons.

This chain joins TRBV6-5 and TRBJ2-5; D is uncertain. Sequenced material: peripheral blood. The source of this sequence is a man aged 70 or older with acute or convalescent COVID-19. CDR3 nucleotides: TGTGCCAGCGCGCGTTCCGTGCAAGAGACCCAGTACTTC. Protein sequence: CASARSVQETQYF.